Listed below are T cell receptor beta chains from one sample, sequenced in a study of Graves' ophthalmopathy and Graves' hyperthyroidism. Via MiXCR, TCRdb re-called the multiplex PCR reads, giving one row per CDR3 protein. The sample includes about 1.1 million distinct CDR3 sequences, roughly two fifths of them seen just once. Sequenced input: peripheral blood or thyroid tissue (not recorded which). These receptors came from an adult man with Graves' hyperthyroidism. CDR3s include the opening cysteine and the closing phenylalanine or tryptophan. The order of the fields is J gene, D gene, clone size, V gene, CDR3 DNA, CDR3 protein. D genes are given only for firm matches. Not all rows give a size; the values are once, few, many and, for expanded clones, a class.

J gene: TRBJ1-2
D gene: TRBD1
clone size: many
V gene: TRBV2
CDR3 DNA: TGTGCCAGATGGTGGGACAGGCCCTATGGCTACACCTTC
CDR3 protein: CARWWDRPYGYTF

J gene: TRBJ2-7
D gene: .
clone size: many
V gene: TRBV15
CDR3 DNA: TGTGCCACCAGCAGAGATACAGGGAGCTACGAGCAGTACTTC
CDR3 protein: CATSRDTGSYEQYF

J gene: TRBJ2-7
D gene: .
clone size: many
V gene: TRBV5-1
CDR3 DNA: TGCGCCAGCAGACCCGGGACAACTTCCTACGAGCAGTACTTC
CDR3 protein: CASRPGTTSYEQYF

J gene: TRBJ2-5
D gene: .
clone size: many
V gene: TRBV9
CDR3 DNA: TGTGCCAGCAGCGTAGGGGGTCTCAGGGAGACCCAGTACTTC
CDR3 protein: CASSVGGLRETQYF

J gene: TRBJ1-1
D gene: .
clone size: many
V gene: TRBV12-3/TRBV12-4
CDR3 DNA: TGTGCCAGCACCAGGGGAGTCACTGAAGCTTTCTTT
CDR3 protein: CASTRGVTEAFF

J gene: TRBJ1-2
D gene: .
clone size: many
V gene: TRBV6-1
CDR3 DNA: TGTGCCAGCAGTGAAGATAACAGACTCCGGTATGGCTACACCTTC
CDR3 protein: CASSEDNRLRYGYTF

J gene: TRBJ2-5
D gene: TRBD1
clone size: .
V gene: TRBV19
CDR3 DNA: TGTGCCAGCAAACGCGTGGACAGGGAAGAGACCCAGTACTTC
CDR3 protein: CASKRVDREETQYF

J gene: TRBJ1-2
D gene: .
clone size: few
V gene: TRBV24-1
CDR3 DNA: TGTGCCACCAGTGATTCCACGACCGACTATGGCTACACCTTC
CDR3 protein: CATSDSTTDYGYTF

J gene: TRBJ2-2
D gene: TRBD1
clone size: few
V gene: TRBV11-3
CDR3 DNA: TGTGCCAGCAGCTTAAGAGCAGGGGGCGCGGGCACCGGGGAGCTGTTTTTT
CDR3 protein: CASSLRAGGAGTGELFF

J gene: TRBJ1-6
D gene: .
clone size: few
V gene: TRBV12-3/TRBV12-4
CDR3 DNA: TGTGCCAGCAGTTTCGGACCGACAACCCCTCTTAATAATTCACCCCTCCACTTT
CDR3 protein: CASSFGPTTPLNNSPLHF

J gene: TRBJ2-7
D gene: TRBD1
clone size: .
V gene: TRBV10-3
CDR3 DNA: TGTGCCATCAGATATGGACAGGGGGCGTACGAGCAGTACTTC
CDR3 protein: CAIRYGQGAYEQYF

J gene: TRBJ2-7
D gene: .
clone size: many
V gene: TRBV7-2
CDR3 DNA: TGTGCCAGCAGCTTAGGGGGACTTACGTACGAGCAGTACTTC
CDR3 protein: CASSLGGLTYEQYF

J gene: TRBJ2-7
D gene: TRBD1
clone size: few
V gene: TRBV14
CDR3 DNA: TGTGCCAGCAGCCGCGGACTATTGGACAGGGAAGCCTACGAGCAGTACTTC
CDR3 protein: CASSRGLLDREAYEQYF

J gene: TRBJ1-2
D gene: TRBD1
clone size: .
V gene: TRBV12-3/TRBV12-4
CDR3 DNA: TGTGCCAGCAGTCCCCAACCCGGGACAGGGGACGGCTACACCTTC
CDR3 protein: CASSPQPGTGDGYTF

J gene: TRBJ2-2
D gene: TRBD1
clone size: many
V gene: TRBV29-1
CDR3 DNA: TGCAGCGTAGAAGAACAGGGGGCCACCGGGGAGCTGTTTTTT
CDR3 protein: CSVEEQGATGELFF

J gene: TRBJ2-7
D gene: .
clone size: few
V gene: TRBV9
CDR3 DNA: TGTGCCAGCAGCCAAGATCGTAAAGGGGGCTACGAGCAGTACTTC
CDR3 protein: CASSQDRKGGYEQYF